Listed below are T cell receptor beta chains from one sample, sequenced in a study of cytomegalovirus exposure and HLA in healthy donors. Assay: immunoSEQ multiplex PCR; the TCRdb copy retains only in-frame clones and omits some. The sample holds roughly 140,000 clones; around four fifths are singletons and the top ten take around 9.7%. The sequenced material came from PBMCs. Receptors were obtained from an older woman in good health and CMV-seropositive. Both conserved end residues are part of each CDR3. A D gene is named only where the DNA matches it firmly. Clone size, where shown, is once, few, many, or a class for clones that have expanded.

. | . | TRBJ2-6 | TRBV6-5 | TGTGCCAGCACCCCAGGGACTGGGGCCAACGTCCTGACTTTC | CASTPGTGANVLTF
. | . | TRBJ2-2 | TRBV4-1 | TGCGCCAGCAGCCAAGATTACACCACCGGGGAGCTGTTTTTT | CASSQDYTTGELFF
. | once | TRBJ2-7 | TRBV10-2 | TGCGCCAGCAGACCCCTTGGCGGGGTAACCTACGAGCAGTACTTC | CASRPLGGVTYEQYF
. | . | TRBJ2-4 | TRBV5-1 | TGCGCCAGCAGCTTGGTGGGGGGAGTCGGCCAAAACATTCAGTACTTC | CASSLVGGVGQNIQYF
TRBD1 | . | TRBJ1-4 | TRBV28 | TGTGCCAGCAGAACTGGACAGGGAGGAGTGGAAAAACTGTTTTTT | CASRTGQGGVEKLFF
. | . | TRBJ2-1 | TRBV18 | TGTGCCAGCTCACCAGGGGAGGCTCTACACTCCTACAATGAGCAGTTCTTC | CASSPGEALHSYNEQFF
. | . | TRBJ2-7 | TRBV5-6 | TGTGCCAGCAGCCTACCTTTGGACACGTTCCCCTACGAGCAGTACTTC | CASSLPLDTFPYEQYF
. | . | TRBJ2-1 | TRBV19 | TGTGCCAGTAAGCAGGGCTATGAGCAGTTCTTC | CASKQGYEQFF
. | once | TRBJ2-7 | TRBV10-1 | TGCGCCAGCGCAGGGGCCACCTACGAGCAGTACTTC | CASAGATYEQYF
TRBD2 | . | TRBJ2-5 | TRBV18 | TGTGCCAGCTCACCGGAAAGCGGGAGTCTCGAGACCCAGTACTTC | CASSPESGSLETQYF
TRBD1 | . | TRBJ1-2 | TRBV6-5 | TGTGCCAGCAGCACAGGGGTCGGCTACACCTTC | CASSTGVGYTF
. | . | TRBJ2-7 | TRBV5-1 | TGCGCCGGCAGCTGGGGCGATGCGGACGAGCAGTACTTC | CAGSWGDADEQYF
. | . | TRBJ1-1 | TRBV29-1 | TGCAGCGTTGAAAGGGGAACCAACACTGAAGCTTTCTTT | CSVERGTNTEAFF
. | . | TRBJ2-6 | TRBV18 | TGTGCCAGCTCACCAAAACAGGCTCTCGCTGGGGCCAACGTCCTGACTTTC | CASSPKQALAGANVLTF
. | . | TRBJ1-3 | TRBV7-2 | TGTGCCAGCAGCTCCTATTCGACAGACTCTGGAAACACCATATATTTT | CASSSYSTDSGNTIYF
TRBD2 | . | TRBJ2-3 | TRBV19 | TGTGCCAGTAGTTTAGAGACTAGCGGGAGGGACACTAGCACAGATACGCAGTATTTT | CASSLETSGRDTSTDTQYF
TRBD1 | . | TRBJ2-3 | TRBV7-2 | TGTGCCAGCAGCGGACAGGGCGCAGATACGCAGTATTTT | CASSGQGADTQYF
TRBD2 | . | TRBJ2-2 | TRBV5-1 | TGCGCCAGCAGCTCCGGATGGACTAGCGGGTTAAACCCCGGGGAGCTGTTTTTT | CASSSGWTSGLNPGELFF
TRBD2 | . | TRBJ2-1 | TRBV9 | TGTGCCAGCAGCGTCGGACTAGCGGGAGTGGATGAGCAGTTCTTC | CASSVGLAGVDEQFF
TRBD2 | few | TRBJ2-2 | TRBV7-9 | TGTGCCAGCAGCTTGAGGCCGGGAGGCGGGGAGCTGTTTTTT | CASSLRPGGGELFF
. | once | TRBJ1-2 | TRBV7-2 | TGTGCCAGCAGCCGACAGACAGCCCGGATCGATGGCTACACCTTC | CASSRQTARIDGYTF
TRBD2 | . | TRBJ2-1 | TRBV12-5 | TGTGCTAGTGGCCTAGCGGGAGGTCTGGGTGAGCAGTTCTTC | CASGLAGGLGEQFF
TRBD2 | . | TRBJ2-1 | TRBV28 | TGTGCCAGCAGCCCCGAGGCTAGCGGGAGGAATGAGCAGTTCTTC | CASSPEASGRNEQFF
. | . | TRBJ2-1 | TRBV29-1 | TGCAGCGTTGTGTCCCGAGGGAATATCGATGAGCAGTTCTTC | CSVVSRGNIDEQFF
. | . | TRBJ2-7 | TRBV6-5 | TGTGCCAGCAGTAACACAGGGTTTTCCTACGAGCAGTACTTC | CASSNTGFSYEQYF
. | . | TRBJ1-2 | TRBV6-6 | TGTGCCAGCAGTTACAAGGGGGAAGACTATGGCTACACCTTC | CASSYKGEDYGYTF
TRBD1 | . | TRBJ1-2 | TRBV28 | TGTGCCAGCAGTATCCCACAGGGGGCCCGTGGCTACACCTTC | CASSIPQGARGYTF
TRBD1 | few | TRBJ1-2 | TRBV7-2 | TGTGCCAGCTCCAGGAAACACGGGACAGGGGGCTACACCTTC | CASSRKHGTGGYTF
. | . | TRBJ2-7 | TRBV2 | TGTGCCAGCAGTGAAACCTTAGCGGTCTCCTACGAGCAGTACTTC | CASSETLAVSYEQYF
. | . | TRBJ2-7 | TRBV5-1 | TGCGCCAGCAGCTTGGAGGACAATAGGGTGAACGAGCAGTACTTC | CASSLEDNRVNEQYF
. | . | TRBJ2-3 | TRBV12-5 | TGTGCTAGTGGTTTGGTACAGGAGGGTTCAGATACGCAGTATTTT | CASGLVQEGSDTQYF
TRBD2 | once | TRBJ2-1 | TRBV4-2 | TGTGCCAGCAGCCACCAGACTAGCGGGACGGGCAATGAGCAGTTCTTC | CASSHQTSGTGNEQFF
TRBD1 | . | TRBJ2-5 | TRBV9 | TGTGCCAGCAGCGGAGGGGGCATTCAAGAGACCCAGTACTTC | CASSGGGIQETQYF
TRBD1 | . | TRBJ2-7 | TRBV27 | TGTGCCAGCAGTTGGGAGACAGGGCCCTCCTACGAGCAGTACTTC | CASSWETGPSYEQYF
TRBD1 | . | TRBJ2-7 | TRBV5-1 | TGCGCCAGCAGGCCCGGGACAGCCTACGAGCAGTACTTC | CASRPGTAYEQYF
TRBD1 | . | TRBJ1-5 | TRBV11-2 | TGTGCCAGCAGCTTAACCGGGACAGAAGGGCAGCCCCAGCATTTT | CASSLTGTEGQPQHF
TRBD2 | . | TRBJ2-3 | TRBV7-8 | TGTGCCAGCAGCAACATAGCGGGGGCACTTCATACGCAGTATTTT | CASSNIAGALHTQYF
TRBD2 | . | TRBJ2-3 | TRBV9 | TGTGCCAGCAGCGGGACTAGCGGGAGTACAGATACGCAGTATTTT | CASSGTSGSTDTQYF
. | . | TRBJ2-1 | TRBV18 | TGTGCCAGCTCACCACAAGCGGACCTCTACAATGAGCAGTTCTTC | CASSPQADLYNEQFF
TRBD2 | . | TRBJ2-1 | TRBV27 | TGTGCCAGCAGTTTAGTTAGCGGGAGCAGTGAGCAGTTCTTC | CASSLVSGSSEQFF
. | . | TRBJ2-7 | TRBV20-1 | TGCAGTGCAAGGGACTTCGACGAGCAGTACTTC | CSARDFDEQYF